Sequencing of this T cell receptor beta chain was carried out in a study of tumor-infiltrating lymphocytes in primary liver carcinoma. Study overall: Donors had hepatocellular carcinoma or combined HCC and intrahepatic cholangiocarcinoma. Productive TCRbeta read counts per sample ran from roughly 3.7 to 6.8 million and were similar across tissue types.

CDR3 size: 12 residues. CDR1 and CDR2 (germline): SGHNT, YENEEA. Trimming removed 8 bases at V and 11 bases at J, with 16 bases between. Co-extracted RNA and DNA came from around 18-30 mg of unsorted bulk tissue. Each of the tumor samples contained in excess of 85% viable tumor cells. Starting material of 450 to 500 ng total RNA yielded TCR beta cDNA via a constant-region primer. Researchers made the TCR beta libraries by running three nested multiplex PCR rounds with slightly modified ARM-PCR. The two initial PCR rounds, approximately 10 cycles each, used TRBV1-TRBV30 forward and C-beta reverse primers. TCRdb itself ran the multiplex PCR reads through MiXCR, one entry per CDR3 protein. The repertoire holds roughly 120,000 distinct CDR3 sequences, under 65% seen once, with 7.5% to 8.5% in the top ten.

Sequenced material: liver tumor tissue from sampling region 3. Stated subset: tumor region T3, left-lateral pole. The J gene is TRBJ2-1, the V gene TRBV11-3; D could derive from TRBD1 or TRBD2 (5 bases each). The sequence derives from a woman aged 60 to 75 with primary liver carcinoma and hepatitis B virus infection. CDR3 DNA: TGTGCCAGCGACTTAGACTGGGGGAAGCAGTTCTTC. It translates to CASDLDWGKQFF.